Described below is a single TCR beta chain sequence and its context. Its antigen is undetermined. CDR1 and CDR2 (germline): SGHRS, YFSETQ. This CDR3 contains 14 residues. V was trimmed by 5 bases and J by 0 bases, leaving 10 bases between them. The study reverse transcribed the entire isolated RNA, so it sequenced expressed TCRB transcripts. Using immunoSEQ multiplex PCR, the repertoire was profiled, and TCRdb retains in-frame clones only, with some absent. The repertoire includes around 70,000 clones, 45% to 50% of them detected once, and about 0.74% sits in the top ten. CD45RO/CCR7/CD25/CD127/CD95/CD27 separated CD4+ naive, central memory, regulatory and stem cell-like memory cells by sorting. All of the sorted populations showed purity greater than 95%. The record originates from a study of beta chain features in type 1 diabetes. Overall study: Comparable age, gender and cell yields were observed in patients relative to healthy donors. Study observations and caveats: Patients with type 1 diabetes showed fewer VDJ junction insertions and more deletions. A moderate, significant TCRB CDR3 shortening appeared in type 1 diabetes across four CD4+ subsets.

What was sequenced was central memory CD4+ T cells from blood. The origin of this receptor is a man younger than 45 with type 1 diabetes. V usage is TRBV5-1 and J usage is TRBJ2-3; possibly TRBD1 for D (5 bases). This CDR3 is CASRQTASTDTQYF. DNA for the CDR3: TGCGCCAGCAGGCAGACAGCTAGCACAGATACGCAGTATTTT. Combining the CDR3 with reference TRBV5-1 and TRBJ2-3 gives the whole variable domain KAGVTQTPRYLIKTRGQQVTLSCSPISGHRSVSWYQQTPGQGLQFLFEYFSETQRNKGNFPGRFSGRQFSNSRSEMNVSTLELGDSALYLCASRQTASTDTQYFGPGTRLTVL.